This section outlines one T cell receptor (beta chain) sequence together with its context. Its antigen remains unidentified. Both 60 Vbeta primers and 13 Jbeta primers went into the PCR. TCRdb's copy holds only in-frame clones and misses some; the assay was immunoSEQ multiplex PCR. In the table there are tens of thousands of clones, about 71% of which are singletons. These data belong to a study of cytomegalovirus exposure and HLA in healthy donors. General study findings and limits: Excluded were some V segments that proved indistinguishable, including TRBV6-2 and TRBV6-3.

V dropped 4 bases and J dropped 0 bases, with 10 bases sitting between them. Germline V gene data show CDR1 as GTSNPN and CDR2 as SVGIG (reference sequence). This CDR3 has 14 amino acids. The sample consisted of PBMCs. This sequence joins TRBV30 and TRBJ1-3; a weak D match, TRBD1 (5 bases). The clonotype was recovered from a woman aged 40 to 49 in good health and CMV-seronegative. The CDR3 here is CAWNQGHSGNTIYF. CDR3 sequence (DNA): TGTGCCTGGAACCAGGGCCACTCTGGAAACACCATATATTTT.